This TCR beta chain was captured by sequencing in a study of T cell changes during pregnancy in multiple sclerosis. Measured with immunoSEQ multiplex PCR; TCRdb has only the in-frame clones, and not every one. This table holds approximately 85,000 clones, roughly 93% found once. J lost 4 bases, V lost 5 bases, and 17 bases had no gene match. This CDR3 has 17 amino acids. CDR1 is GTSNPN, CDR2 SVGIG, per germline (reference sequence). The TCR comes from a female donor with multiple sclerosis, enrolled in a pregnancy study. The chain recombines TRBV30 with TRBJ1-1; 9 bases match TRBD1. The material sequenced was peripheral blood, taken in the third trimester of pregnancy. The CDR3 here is CAWVGGGDRVRSTEAFF. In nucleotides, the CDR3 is TGTGCCTGGGTCGGTGGGGGGGACAGGGTACGATCCACTGAAGCTTTCTTT.